The 7 T cell receptor beta chains presented below share a single source sample, sequenced in a study of cytotoxic CD8 clonotypes in ibrutinib-treated CLL. TCRdb's table, derived via immunoSEQ multiplex PCR, lists solely in-frame clones and lacks some. The sample carries fewer than 400,000 clones, approximately 67% recorded once. The specimen was PBMCs, collected after 36 months of ibrutinib treatment. These receptors were taken from a human donor with chronic lymphocytic leukemia.

In regard to this clone: This sample includes further DNA sequences coding for the same CDR3. For the CDR3, the DNA is TGTGCCAGCTCACCGTCACCAGATACGCAGTATTTT. Encoded protein: CASSPSPDTQYF. The chain links TRBV18 to TRBJ2-3; unclear D gene. V lost 3 bases to trimming and J lost 4 bases, with 5 bases between them. This CDR3 region has 12 residues. Germline assignment: CDR1 KGHSH and CDR2 LQKENI.

This chain connects TRBV7-8 to TRBJ1-2; tentatively, D is TRBD1 (6 bases). Germline loops: CDR1 SGHVS, CDR2 FQNEAQ. This CDR3 is 15 amino acids long. V shed 5 bases and J shed 0 bases, with 13 bases lying between them. CDR3 sequence: CASSRGTKANYGYTF. The CDR3 DNA follows: TGTGCCAGCAGCCGAGGGACAAAAGCTAACTATGGCTACACCTTC.

The chain is built from TRBV7-7 and TRBJ2-7; TRBD1 aligns across 8 bases. J was trimmed by 5 bases and V by 1 base; bases with no gene match: 4. There are 14 residues in the CDR3. Germline CDR1 reads SSHAT; CDR2 reads FNYEAQ (reference sequence). The CDR3 here is CASSLGDRSHEQYF. CDR3 nucleotides: TGTGCCAGCAGCTTAGGGGACAGGTCCCACGAGCAGTACTTC. Complete variable domain (other parts from reference TRBV7-7 and TRBJ2-7): GAGVSQSPRYKVTKRGQDVTLRCDPISSHATLYWYQQALGQGPEFLTYFNYEAQPDKSGLPSDRFSAERPEGSISTLTIQRTEQRDSAMYRCASSLGDRSHEQYFGPGTRLTVT.

This clone was seen a handful of times. CDR3: CASSYTPALYQETQYF. In DNA form, the CDR3 reads TGTGCCAGCAGTTACACCCCGGCACTTTACCAAGAGACCCAGTACTTC. The rearrangement joins TRBV6-5 to TRBJ2-5; D ambiguous. Trimming shortened V by 2 bases and J by 0 bases, and 13 bases separated the two germline ends. This CDR3 comprises 16 residues. Germline V gives CDR1 MNHEY, CDR2 SVGAGI.

The CDR3 is CASSIVGRGTGGHEQYF. The CDR3 DNA reads as TGTGCCAGTAGTATAGTCGGGAGAGGGACAGGGGGCCACGAGCAGTACTTC. The chain uses TRBV19 and TRBJ2-7, with 12 bases lining up with TRBD1. Trimming removed 1 base from V and 5 bases from J; junction bases left unmatched: 9. CDR1 and CDR2 from the germline V gene are LNHDA and SQIVND (reference sequence). The CDR3 consists of 17 residues.

The V gene is TRBV29-1, the J gene TRBJ2-3; the D gene is possibly TRBD2 (6 bases). The CDR3 has 13 residues. Deletions cut 3 bases from V and 2 bases from J, with 9 bases between. CDR1 is SQVTM and CDR2 is ANQGSEA in the germline V gene. Here the CDR3 reads CSVERGPTDTQYF. The DNA for the CDR3 is TGCAGCGTTGAGCGGGGACCCACAGATACGCAGTATTTT.

This clone was seen a few times. The V call is TRBV5-1, the J call TRBJ2-7; D unclear. The CDR3 consists of 13 residues. Trimming took off 4 bases at V and 4 bases at J, with 12 bases between the two ends. CDR1 is SGHRS and CDR2 is YFSETQ in the germline V gene. The CDR3 protein is CASSPMDAYEQYF. The CDR3 region has the DNA TGCGCCAGCAGCCCCATGGACGCTTACGAGCAGTACTTC.